The 21 T cell receptor beta chains below were found in one sample sequenced in a study of cytomegalovirus exposure and HLA in healthy donors. Assay used: immunoSEQ multiplex PCR; TCRdb lists only in-frame clones, some missing. The sample has some 140,000 clones; 84% are singletons. The sequencing sample was made of PBMCs. The receptors were gathered from a woman aged 25 to 39 in good health and CMV-seronegative.

J is TRBJ1-2 and V is TRBV18; possible D gene TRBD1, 5 bases. The CDR3 runs 15 residues. CDR1 and CDR2 from the germline V gene are KGHSH and LQKENI. The germline V and J ends were trimmed by 3 bases and 4 bases, with 15 bases remaining between them. CDR3 nucleotide sequence: TGTGCCAGCTCACCGGAGGGGCTCGCCCGCTATGGCTACACCTTC. This gives the protein CASSPEGLARYGYTF.

This clone was observed a few times. The rearrangement links TRBV7-9 to TRBJ2-2; 10 bases are a match to TRBD1. With 3 bases clipped from V and 6 bases from J, the junction kept 4 bases outside the gene matches. The CDR3 runs 15 residues. CDR1 and CDR2 (germline): SEHNR, FQNEAQ (reference sequence). Here the CDR3 reads CASSFGTGVAGELFF. In DNA form, the CDR3 reads TGTGCCAGCAGCTTTGGGACAGGGGTGGCCGGGGAGCTGTTTTTT.

The chain recombines TRBV6-1 with TRBJ2-7; D call uncertain. The CDR3 covers 13 residues. CDR1 is MNHNS and CDR2 is SASEGT in the germline V gene. The ends were cut back, 7 bases at V and 3 bases at J, with 13 bases in the middle. The DNA of the CDR3 is TGTGCCAGCACCCCTGGCCCTAGCTACGAGCAGTACTTC. Protein product: CASTPGPSYEQYF.

This chain joins TRBV7-8 and TRBJ1-1; 7 nucleotides match TRBD1. V lost 2 bases to trimming and J lost 7 bases; unmatched junction nucleotides: 4. CDR3 size: 13 residues. Per the germline V gene, CDR1 is SGHVS and CDR2 is FQNEAQ. The CDR3 sequence is CASSLPGGYEAFF. CDR3 DNA: TGTGCCAGCAGCTTACCAGGGGGATATGAAGCTTTCTTT. Supplemented by reference TRBV7-8 and TRBJ1-1, the full variable domain reads GAGVSQSPRYKVAKRGQDVALRCDPISGHVSLFWYQQALGQGPEFLTYFQNEAQLDKSGLPSDRFFAERPEGSVSTLKIQRTQQEDSAVYLCASSLPGGYEAFFGQGTRLTVV.

This chain's CDR3 is CASSLEGQGLEQYF. The CDR3 bases are TGTGCCAGCAGTTTAGAAGGACAGGGCCTCGAGCAGTACTTC. This chain connects TRBV28 to TRBJ2-7, with 8 bases matching TRBD1. This CDR3 region has 14 residues. Germline-derived CDR1 and CDR2 are MDHEN and SYDVKM. J was trimmed by 6 bases and V by 2 bases; bases with no gene match: 6.

V is TRBV6-1 and J is TRBJ1-5; D is possibly TRBD1 (5 bases). Trimming took off 2 bases at V and 4 bases at J, with 15 bases between the two ends. The CDR3 length is 16 residues. Germline values: CDR1 MNHNS, CDR2 SASEGT. CDR3 in DNA: TGTGCCAGCAGTGAATGGAAGGGGCGTGGGAATCAGCCCCAGCATTTT. Its translation: CASSEWKGRGNQPQHF.

This clone was recorded a few times. This chain uses TRBV23-1 with TRBJ2-7, with TRBD1 identical over 7 bases. TRBV23-1 is noted as an ORF with a role that remains uncertain. The ends lost 2 bases at V and 3 bases at J; junction bases unmatched: 4. The CDR3 sequence is 14 residues long. In DNA form, the CDR3 reads TGCGCCAGCAGTCAACAGGGACAGTTCTACGAGCAGTACTTC. Translated, it gives CASSQQGQFYEQYF.

This clone was picked up a small number of times. The chain uses TRBV11-2 and TRBJ2-7, with a weak D call TRBD2 (5 bases). The ends were cut back, 5 bases at V and 7 bases at J, with 18 bases in the middle. The CDR3 has 14 amino acids. Germline V CDR1 and CDR2: SGHAT, FQNNGV. The CDR3 protein is CASSPIRGRREQYF. CDR3 sequence (DNA): TGTGCCAGCAGCCCCATCCGGGGTCGTCGGGAGCAGTACTTC.

This chain uses TRBV6-5 with TRBJ2-7; TRBD1 agrees at 10 bases. Germline V gives CDR1 MNHEY, CDR2 SVGAGI. The V gene end was trimmed by 4 bases and the J gene end by 10 bases; junction bases not matched to a gene: 4. The CDR3 runs 12 residues. The CDR3 nucleotides read TGTGCCAGCAGTTTACGACAGGGGGCACAGTACTTC. This encodes CASSLRQGAQYF.

The gene calls are TRBV2 and TRBJ1-1, with 7 bases lining up with TRBD1. Per germline, CDR1 SNHLY and CDR2 FYNNEI. This CDR3 comprises 11 residues. With 9 bases clipped from V and 8 bases from J, the junction kept 6 bases outside the gene matches. The CDR3 region has the DNA TGTGCCAGTTCGACAGGGACGGAAGCTTTCTTT. Protein product: CASSTGTEAFF.

The table lists this clone with a few counts. Here the CDR3 DNA reads TGTGCCAGCTCACCAATAGTCGGCTCCTACGAGCAGTACTTC. It encodes CASSPIVGSYEQYF. The chain is built from TRBV18 and TRBJ2-7; the D is unclear. V lost 2 bases and J lost 0, with 8 bases in between. From germline, CDR1 is KGHSH and CDR2 LQKENI. The length of the CDR3 is 14 residues.

V and J are TRBV5-4 and TRBJ2-1; 7 nucleotides match TRBD1. The trim removed 4 bases at V and 7 bases at J, leaving 8 bases unmatched. CDR1 and CDR2 (germline): SGHNT, YYREEE (reference sequence). The CDR3 is 14 residues long. CDR3 protein: CASSGRDRGNEQFF. CDR3 sequence (DNA): TGTGCCAGCAGCGGCCGGGACAGAGGGAATGAGCAGTTCTTC. Together with reference TRBV5-4 and TRBJ2-1, the CDR3 gives the full variable domain: ETGVTQSPTHLIKTRGQQVTLRCSSQSGHNTVSWYQQALGQGPQFIFQYYREEENGRGNFPPRFSGLQFPNYSSELNVNALELDDSALYLCASSGRDRGNEQFFGPGTRLTVL.

This clone appeared once. The chain employs TRBV5-4 and TRBJ1-3; the D gene is possibly TRBD1 (5 bases). This CDR3 is built from 17 residues. The germline V gene has CDR1 SGHNT and CDR2 YYREEE (reference sequence). V was cut by 4 bases and J by 0 bases, with 17 bases left in between. CDR3 amino acids: CASSIDSRASSGNTIYF. CDR3 DNA: TGTGCCAGCAGCATAGACAGTAGGGCATCCTCTGGAAACACCATATATTTT.

V is TRBV18 and J is TRBJ2-2; D may be TRBD1 (6 bases). This CDR3 is built from 15 residues. Looked up from germline, CDR1 is KGHSH and CDR2 is LQKENI. V was clipped by 6 bases and J by 1 base, with 12 bases between them. CDR3 residues: CASSYDRMNTGELFF. The DNA of the CDR3 is TGTGCCAGCTCCTACGACAGGATGAACACCGGGGAGCTGTTTTTT.

The genes are TRBV5-1 and TRBJ2-6; D gene uncertain. CDR1 is SGHRS, CDR2 YFSETQ, per germline. This CDR3 region has 15 residues. With 4 bases removed from V and 4 bases from J, the gap between germline ends came to 12 bases. In DNA, the CDR3 is TGCGCCAGCAGCGAGTCTCCCGCCGGGGCCAACGTCCTGACTTTC. It encodes CASSESPAGANVLTF.

The chain combines TRBV2 with TRBJ2-5, with 10 bases identical to TRBD1. This CDR3 spans 15 amino acids. Unmatched junction bases numbered 6, after V lost 5 bases and J lost 3 bases. CDR1 is SNHLY and CDR2 is FYNNEI in the germline V gene. The CDR3 bases are TGTGCCAGCAGTTTCTTTGGGACAGGGGAAGAGACCCAGTACTTC. Translated: CASSFFGTGEETQYF.

The chain has TRBV27 and TRBJ1-2; unclear D gene. The CDR3 extends over 14 amino acids. The germline V gene has CDR1 MNHEY and CDR2 SMNVEV (reference sequence). V lost 0 bases, J lost 6 bases, and 11 bases lay in between. The DNA for the CDR3 is TGTGCCAGCAGTTTATCGTCGGGGAGTAATGGCTACACCTTC. Protein product: CASSLSSGSNGYTF.

The J gene is TRBJ2-1, the V gene TRBV6-6; 8 nucleotides agree with TRBD2. After removal of 3 bases from V and 15 bases from J, the junction contained 7 bases not matched to a gene. CDR3 length: 12 amino acids. Germline loops: CDR1 MNHNY, CDR2 SVGAGI (reference sequence). The CDR3 DNA follows: TGTGCCAGCAGTTATAAGCGGGGGTACGTGTTCTTC. It translates to CASSYKRGYVFF.

CDR3: CASRQTGIPYEQYF. The CDR3 DNA reads as TGTGCCAGCAGACAGACAGGAATTCCCTACGAGCAGTACTTC. The V and J genes are TRBV6-5 and TRBJ2-7; D perhaps matches TRBD1 (6 bases). With 6 bases removed from V and 2 bases from J, the gap between germline ends came to 14 bases. Germline loops: CDR1 MNHEY, CDR2 SVGAGI. This CDR3 has 14 residues.

This chain links TRBV18 with TRBJ2-7; the match to TRBD1 covers 8 bases. Looked up from germline, CDR1 is KGHSH and CDR2 is LQKENI. The CDR3 is 14 amino acids. With V trimmed by 6 bases and J by 2 bases, 6 bases remained unmatched. The CDR3: CASSPRDRTYEQYF. The CDR3 DNA reads as TGTGCCAGCTCGCCCCGGGACAGGACCTACGAGCAGTACTTC.

The V call is TRBV12-5, the J call TRBJ2-2, with TRBD2 matching 7 bases. This CDR3 comprises 17 residues. Unmatched junction bases numbered 6, after V lost 2 bases and J lost 0 bases. CDR1 is LGHNT, CDR2 FRNRAP, per germline. The DNA of the CDR3 is TGTGCTAGTGGTTTGATCTCCGGGGGGACGAACACCGGGGAGCTGTTTTTT. It is translated as CASGLISGGTNTGELFF.